The clone carrying this T cell receptor (beta chain) was detected ten times or more. MiXCR was run by TCRdb on the PCR reads, yielding one entry per CDR3 protein. The sample contains 400,000 to 600,000 distinct CDR3 sequences, around 21% of which appear only once. These data come from a study of molecular identifiers for immune sequencing clone quantification. Germline V gives CDR1 SNHLY, CDR2 FYNNEI. The CDR3 has 14 residues. The V end lost 3 bases, the J end lost 1 base, and 9 bases lay between the germline ends. The gene calls are TRBV2 and TRBJ1-1, with unresolved D. The TCR was taken from a human donor in good health. Some libraries in this study had Jurkat cell RNA spiked in. Sequencing was done on a sample of naive CD8+ T cells from blood, with Jurkat cell RNA spiked in. Subset reported: FACS-sorted CD8+CD4-CCR7+CD45RA+ naive T cells. As DNA, the CDR3 is TGTGCCAGCAGTGATTACGGCAGGAACACTGAAGCTTTCTTT. Translating it yields CASSDYGRNTEAFF.